This TCR beta chain appears in the sequencing data of a study of cytomegalovirus exposure and HLA in healthy donors. Sequencing was performed with immunoSEQ multiplex PCR; in TCRdb, only in-frame clones are kept and a portion is missing. The sample lists about 280,000 clones, over 75% seen once, with 0.92% in the top ten. Germline V gives CDR1 MNHNS, CDR2 SASEGT. The CDR3 runs 15 residues. V dropped 0 bases and J dropped 0 bases, with 8 bases sitting between them. The V gene is TRBV6-1, the J gene TRBJ1-2; D perhaps matches TRBD1 (5 bases). Sequencing was performed on PBMCs. The receptor's source is a woman under 30 in good health and CMV-seronegative. The CDR3 here is CASSEAYRSNYGYTF. Here the CDR3 DNA reads TGTGCCAGCAGTGAAGCGTACAGGTCTAACTATGGCTACACCTTC.